The rows below give T cell receptor beta chains drawn from one sample of a study of T cell responses to AZD1222 COVID-19 vaccine. Profiling relied on immunoSEQ multiplex PCR, and the TCRdb table lists in-frame clones only, not all of them. Found here are approximately 180,000 clones, around 90% of them singletons; the top ten hold about 2.8%. Source: peripheral blood, taken on day 0 of AZD1222 vaccination. These receptors all come from an adult in good health. Both conserved end residues are part of each CDR3. D genes are given only for firm matches. Size tells how often a clone was seen (once, few, many) or the class of an expanded clone, and some rows leave it out.

j_gene,abundance,d_gene,v_gene,CDR3aa,CDR3nt
TRBJ2-1,.,TRBD2,TRBV6-5,CASRFSGRPNNEQFF,TGTGCCAGCAGATTCAGCGGGAGACCCAACAATGAGCAGTTCTTC
TRBJ1-1,.,.,TRBV5-1,CASSLDGRMNTEAFF,TGCGCCAGCAGCTTGGACGGCAGAATGAACACTGAAGCTTTCTTT
TRBJ1-2,few,.,TRBV19,CASSISPTSSGTSGYTF,TGTGCCAGTAGTATATCACCCACTTCATCGGGAACGAGTGGCTACACCTTC
TRBJ2-1,.,.,TRBV9,CASSVPGKGYEQFF,TGTGCCAGCAGCGTCCCGGGAAAGGGCTATGAGCAGTTCTTC
TRBJ2-3,.,.,TRBV19,CASIKTSTDTQYF,TGTGCCAGTATCAAGACTAGCACAGATACGCAGTATTTT
TRBJ1-2,.,.,TRBV6-2/TRBV6-3,CASSYSTGIYGYTF,TGTGCCAGCAGTTACTCCACAGGGATCTATGGCTACACCTTC
TRBJ1-1,.,TRBD1,TRBV18,CASSPLSQTGRGDTEAFF,TGTGCCAGCTCACCACTGTCGCAGACAGGGAGGGGAGACACTGAAGCTTTCTTT
TRBJ2-3,.,TRBD1,TRBV5-1,CASSYGTGSSTDTQYF,TGCGCCAGCAGCTATGGGACAGGGAGTAGCACAGATACGCAGTATTTT
TRBJ1-5,.,.,TRBV5-1,CASAPRGGNQPQHF,TGCGCCAGCGCTCCCAGGGGAGGGAATCAGCCCCAGCATTTT
TRBJ1-6,.,.,TRBV6-5,CASSYRNSPLHF,TGTGCCAGCAGTTACAGGAATTCACCCCTCCACTTT
TRBJ2-7,.,TRBD1,TRBV25-1,CASRSDRGLYEQYF,TGTGCCAGCAGATCGGACAGGGGGCTTTACGAGCAGTACTTC
TRBJ2-3,.,TRBD2,TRBV6-5,CASSWGLGEGDTQYF,TGTGCCAGCAGCTGGGGACTAGGCGAGGGAGATACGCAGTATTTT
TRBJ2-7,few,.,TRBV19,CASSNSLTAHYEQYF,TGTGCCAGTAGTAATTCCCTGACAGCCCACTACGAGCAGTACTTC
TRBJ1-5,few,.,TRBV28,CASSLVQYSNQPQHF,TGTGCCAGCAGTTTAGTACAGTATAGCAATCAGCCCCAGCATTTT
TRBJ2-1,.,.,TRBV19,CASSWDWGSYNEQFF,TGTGCCAGTAGCTGGGACTGGGGCTCCTACAATGAGCAGTTCTTC
TRBJ1-5,.,.,TRBV28,CASSFRAGVYQPQHF,TGTGCCAGCAGTTTTAGGGCGGGGGTTTATCAGCCCCAGCATTTT
TRBJ1-2,.,TRBD1,TRBV19,CASWSAEQGRGYGYTF,TGTGCCAGTTGGAGCGCTGAACAGGGGAGGGGGTATGGCTACACCTTC
TRBJ1-3,.,TRBD1,TRBV9,CASSVLQGGSGNTIYF,TGTGCCAGCAGCGTTTTACAGGGGGGGTCTGGAAACACCATATATTTT
TRBJ2-6,.,.,TRBV4-2,CASSQVDSSGANVLTF,TGTGCCAGCAGCCAAGTAGACAGCTCTGGGGCCAACGTCCTGACTTTC
TRBJ2-6,.,.,TRBV5-5,CASRLSGANVLTF,TGTGCCAGCAGACTCTCTGGGGCCAACGTCCTGACTTTC
TRBJ1-6,.,.,TRBV29-1,CSVRQAGDSPLHF,TGCAGCGTCCGGCAGGCAGGGGATTCACCCCTCCACTTT
TRBJ1-2,.,.,TRBV30,CAWSVGYRLANYGYTF,TGTGCCTGGAGTGTCGGTTACAGACTAGCTAACTATGGCTACACCTTC
TRBJ2-7,.,TRBD2,TRBV7-2,CASSLRLAGGEQYF,TGTGCCAGCAGCTTAAGACTAGCGGGCGGAGAGCAGTACTTC
TRBJ2-7,.,.,TRBV5-1,CASSTHQGGSYEQYF,TGCGCCAGCAGCACCCACCAGGGGGGATCCTACGAGCAGTACTTC
TRBJ1-5,.,.,TRBV12-3/TRBV12-4,CASSVWGGQPQHF,TGTGCCAGCAGTGTTTGGGGAGGTCAGCCCCAGCATTTT
TRBJ1-4,.,TRBD1,TRBV25-1,CASRTQTGGYEKLFF,TGTGCCAGCCGAACCCAGACAGGGGGATATGAAAAACTGTTTTTT
TRBJ1-1,.,.,TRBV27,CASTLVPGTEAFF,TGTGCCAGCACCCTTGTACCGGGCACTGAAGCTTTCTTT
TRBJ1-6,once,.,TRBV19,CASSILAVPSLSPLHF,TGTGCCAGTAGTATTCTGGCAGTTCCCAGCCTTTCACCCCTCCACTTT
TRBJ2-7,.,TRBD2,TRBV5-4,CASSLWGGTGYEQYF,TGTGCCAGCAGCTTGTGGGGGGGGACTGGTTACGAGCAGTACTTC
TRBJ2-7,few,.,TRBV19,CASRSSPYEQYF,TGTGCCAGTCGGAGCAGTCCCTACGAGCAGTACTTC
TRBJ2-7,.,.,TRBV27,CASSPPGRYVEQYF,TGTGCCAGCAGTCCCCCGGGACGTTATGTCGAGCAGTACTTC
TRBJ1-1,.,.,TRBV2,CASSDQGTNTEAFF,TGTGCCAGCAGTGACCAGGGAACGAACACTGAAGCTTTCTTT
TRBJ2-7,few,.,TRBV10-3,CAISEARDVVSYEQYF,TGTGCCATCAGTGAGGCCCGGGACGTCGTCTCCTACGAGCAGTACTTC
TRBJ1-5,.,TRBD1,TRBV19,CASTPSPAGGSRGGNQPQHF,TGTGCCAGTACACCCAGCCCGGCAGGGGGTTCTAGGGGGGGCAATCAGCCCCAGCATTTT
TRBJ2-1,.,TRBD2,TRBV11-2,CASSFSIGTSGRDEQFF,TGTGCCAGCAGCTTCTCGATTGGGACTAGCGGGAGAGATGAGCAGTTCTTC
TRBJ1-5,.,.,TRBV7-2,CASSLEGQGGFWPQHF,TGTGCCAGCAGCCTCGAAGGGCAGGGCGGTTTTTGGCCCCAGCATTTT
TRBJ1-2,.,TRBD1,TRBV19,CASSGQGGYGYTF,TGTGCCAGTAGTGGACAGGGAGGATATGGCTACACCTTC
TRBJ2-7,.,.,TRBV7-3,CASSPTPAAPYEQYF,TGTGCCAGCAGCCCTACGCCCGCGGCCCCCTACGAGCAGTACTTC
TRBJ2-3,.,.,TRBV3-1/TRBV3-2,CASSQGLGGYGADTQYF,TGTGCCAGCAGCCAAGGATTAGGCGGATACGGAGCAGATACGCAGTATTTT
TRBJ2-7,.,TRBD1,TRBV27,CASTRTGRLYEQYF,TGTGCCAGCACTCGGACAGGTCGACTCTACGAGCAGTACTTC
TRBJ1-5,.,.,TRBV5-6,CASSLNRREPQHF,TGTGCCAGCAGCTTAAACCGACGAGAGCCCCAGCATTTT
TRBJ1-4,.,.,TRBV6-6,CASSRGVANEKLFF,TGTGCCAGCAGTAGGGGTGTTGCTAATGAAAAACTGTTTTTT
TRBJ1-2,.,.,TRBV6-1,CASSDRGGYTF,TGTGCCAGCAGTGACAGGGGTGGCTACACCTTC
TRBJ2-4,once,.,TRBV18,CASSPNSGSGNIQYF,TGTGCCAGCTCACCAAATAGCGGTAGTGGAAACATTCAGTACTTC
TRBJ2-3,once,.,TRBV2,CASSFSSPSTDTQYF,TGTGCCAGCAGTTTCTCGTCCCCTAGCACAGATACGCAGTATTTT
TRBJ1-2,once,TRBD1,TRBV6-2/TRBV6-3,CASSYSRDSYRFYGYTF,TGTGCCAGCAGTTACTCCCGGGACAGTTACAGGTTCTACGGCTACACCTTC
TRBJ2-3,.,.,TRBV19,CASSTGSPNTQYF,TGTGCCAGTAGTACCGGATCCCCTAATACGCAGTATTTT
TRBJ1-5,.,TRBD1,TRBV4-1,CASSQGTGSDQPQHF,TGCGCCAGCAGCCAAGGGACAGGGTCAGATCAGCCCCAGCATTTT
TRBJ2-1,.,TRBD2,TRBV15,CATSPSPPLAGGLDEQFF,TGTGCCACCAGCCCCTCCCCCCCCTTAGCGGGAGGGTTAGATGAGCAGTTCTTC
TRBJ2-3,.,.,TRBV24-1,CATSDPLGPGGTDTQYF,TGTGCCACCAGTGACCCCTTAGGGCCCGGGGGAACAGATACGCAGTATTTT
TRBJ1-2,.,.,TRBV3-1/TRBV3-2,CASSQVPPRGYGYTF,TGTGCCAGCAGCCAAGTCCCCCCGCGCGGCTATGGCTACACCTTC